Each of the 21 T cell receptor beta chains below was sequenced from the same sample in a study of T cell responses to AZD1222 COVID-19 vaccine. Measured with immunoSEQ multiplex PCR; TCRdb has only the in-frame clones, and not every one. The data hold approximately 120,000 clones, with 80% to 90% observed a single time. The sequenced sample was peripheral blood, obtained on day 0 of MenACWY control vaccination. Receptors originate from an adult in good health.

DNA for the CDR3: TGCGCCAGCAGCCAGGCAAATTCACCCCTCCACTTT. The encoded protein is CASSQANSPLHF. The rearrangement links TRBV4-1 to TRBJ1-6; unclear D gene. CDR3 length equals 12 residues. Germline-derived CDR1 and CDR2 are MGHRA and YSYEKL. Trimming removed 3 bases at V and 7 bases at J, with 4 bases between.

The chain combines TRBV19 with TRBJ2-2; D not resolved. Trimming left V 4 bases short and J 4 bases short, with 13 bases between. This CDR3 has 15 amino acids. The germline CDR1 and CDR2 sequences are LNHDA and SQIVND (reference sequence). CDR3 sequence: CASSTIRATTGELFF. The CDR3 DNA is TGTGCCAGTAGTACGATCCGGGCCACCACCGGGGAGCTGTTTTTT.

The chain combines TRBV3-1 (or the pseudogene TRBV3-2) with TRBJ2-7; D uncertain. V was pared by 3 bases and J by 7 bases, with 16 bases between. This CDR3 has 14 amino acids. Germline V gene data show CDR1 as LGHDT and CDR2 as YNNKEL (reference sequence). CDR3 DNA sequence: TGTGCCAGCAGCCAGAGTAGTTCCTCGTGGGAGCAGTACTTC. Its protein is CASSQSSSSWEQYF.

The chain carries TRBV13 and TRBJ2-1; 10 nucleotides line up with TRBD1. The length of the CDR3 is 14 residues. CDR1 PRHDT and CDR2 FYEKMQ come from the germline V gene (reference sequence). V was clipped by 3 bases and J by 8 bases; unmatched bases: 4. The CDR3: CASSFRTGGYEQFF. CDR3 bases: TGTGCCAGCAGCTTTAGGACAGGGGGGTATGAGCAGTTCTTC. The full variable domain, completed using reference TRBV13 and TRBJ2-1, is AAGVIQSPRHLIKEKRETATLKCYPIPRHDTVYWYQQGPGQDPQFLISFYEKMQSDKGSIPDRFSAQQFSDYHSELNMSSLELGDSALYFCASSFRTGGYEQFFGPGTRLTVL.

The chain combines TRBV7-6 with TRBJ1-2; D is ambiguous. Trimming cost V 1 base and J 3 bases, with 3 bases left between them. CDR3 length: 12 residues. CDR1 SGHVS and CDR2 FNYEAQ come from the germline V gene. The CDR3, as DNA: TGTGCCAGCAGCTTAGACGACTATGGCTACACCTTC. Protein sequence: CASSLDDYGYTF.

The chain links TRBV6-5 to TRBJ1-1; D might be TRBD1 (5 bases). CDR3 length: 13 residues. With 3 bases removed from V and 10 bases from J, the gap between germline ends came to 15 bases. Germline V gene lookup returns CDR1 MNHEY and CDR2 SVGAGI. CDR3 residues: CASSYRGATPAFF. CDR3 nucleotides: TGTGCCAGCAGTTATAGGGGAGCCACCCCAGCTTTCTTT.

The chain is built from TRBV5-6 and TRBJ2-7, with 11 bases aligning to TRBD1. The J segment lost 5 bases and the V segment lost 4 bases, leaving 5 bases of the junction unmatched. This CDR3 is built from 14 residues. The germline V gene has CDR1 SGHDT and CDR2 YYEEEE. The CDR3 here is CASSGDRGINEQYF. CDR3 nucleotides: TGTGCCAGCAGCGGGGACAGGGGGATTAACGAGCAGTACTTC. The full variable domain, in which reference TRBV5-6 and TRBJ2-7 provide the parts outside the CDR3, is DAGVTQSPTHLIKTRGQQVTLRCSPKSGHDTVSWYQQALGQGPQFIFQYYEEEERQRGNFPDRFSGHQFPNYSSELNVNALLLGDSALYLCASSGDRGINEQYFGPGTRLTVT.

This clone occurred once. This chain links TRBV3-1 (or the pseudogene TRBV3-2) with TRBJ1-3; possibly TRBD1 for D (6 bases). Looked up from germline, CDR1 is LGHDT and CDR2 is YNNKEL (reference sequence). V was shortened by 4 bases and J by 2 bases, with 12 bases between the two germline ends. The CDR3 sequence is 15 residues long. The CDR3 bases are TGTGCCAGCAGCCCCCGGGGGGGCACTGGAAACACCATATATTTT. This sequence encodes CASSPRGGTGNTIYF.

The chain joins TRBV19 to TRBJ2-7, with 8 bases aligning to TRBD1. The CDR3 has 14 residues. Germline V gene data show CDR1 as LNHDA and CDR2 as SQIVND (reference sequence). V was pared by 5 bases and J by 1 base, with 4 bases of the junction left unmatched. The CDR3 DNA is TGTGCCAGTAGTGAAGGACAGGGATCCTACGAGCAGTACTTC. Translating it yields CASSEGQGSYEQYF.

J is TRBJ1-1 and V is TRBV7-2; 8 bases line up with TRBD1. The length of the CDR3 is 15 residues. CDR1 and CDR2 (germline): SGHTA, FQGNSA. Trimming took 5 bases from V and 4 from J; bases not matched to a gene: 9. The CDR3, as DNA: TGTGCCAGCAGCACCTCCGTTACAGGGGGCACTGAAGCTTTCTTT. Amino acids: CASSTSVTGGTEAFF. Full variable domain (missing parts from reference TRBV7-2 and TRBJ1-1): GAGVSQSPSNKVTEKGKDVELRCDPISGHTALYWYRQSLGQGLEFLIYFQGNSAPDKSGLPSDRFSAERTGGSVSTLTIQRTQQEDSAVYLCASSTSVTGGTEAFFGQGTRLTVV.

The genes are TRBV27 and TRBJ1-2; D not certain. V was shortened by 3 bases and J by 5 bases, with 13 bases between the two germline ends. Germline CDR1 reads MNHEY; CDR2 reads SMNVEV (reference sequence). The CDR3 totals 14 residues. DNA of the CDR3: TGTGCCAGCAGTTTCTTGGGCCTTGGGTATGGCTACACCTTC. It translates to CASSFLGLGYGYTF.

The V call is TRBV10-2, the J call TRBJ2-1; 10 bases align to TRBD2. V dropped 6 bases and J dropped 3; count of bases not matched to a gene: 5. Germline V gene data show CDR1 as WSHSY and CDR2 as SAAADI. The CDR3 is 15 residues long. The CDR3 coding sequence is TGCGCCAGCAGGGCGAGGACTAGCGGCTACAATGAGCAGTTCTTC. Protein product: CASRARTSGYNEQFF.

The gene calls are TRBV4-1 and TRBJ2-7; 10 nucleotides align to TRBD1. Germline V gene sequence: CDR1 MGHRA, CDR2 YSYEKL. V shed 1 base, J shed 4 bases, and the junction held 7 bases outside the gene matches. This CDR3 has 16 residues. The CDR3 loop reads CASSQVLDRGQYEQYF. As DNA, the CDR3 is TGCGCCAGCAGCCAAGTTCTAGACAGGGGGCAGTACGAGCAGTACTTC.

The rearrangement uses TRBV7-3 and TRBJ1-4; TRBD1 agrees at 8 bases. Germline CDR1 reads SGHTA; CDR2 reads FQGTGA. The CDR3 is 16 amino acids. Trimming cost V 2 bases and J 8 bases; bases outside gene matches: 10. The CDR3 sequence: CASSLFQGAVREKLFF. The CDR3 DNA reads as TGTGCCAGCAGCTTATTCCAGGGGGCAGTACGGGAAAAACTGTTTTTT.

CDR3 nucleotides: TGTGCCAGCACCCCACCCACCCCAGGGATCGATGGCTACACCTTC. It yields the protein CASTPPTPGIDGYTF. V gene TRBV9 combines with J gene TRBJ1-2; tentative D call: TRBD1 (5 bases). The V end was cut by 6 bases, the J end by 6 bases, with 21 bases between. Germline V gives CDR1 SGDLS, CDR2 YYNGEE. The CDR3 extends over 15 amino acids.

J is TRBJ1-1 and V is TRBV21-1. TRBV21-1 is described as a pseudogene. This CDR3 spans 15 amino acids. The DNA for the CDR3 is TGTGCCAGCACCATAGTGGGGGGCAAAAACACTGAAGCTTTCTTT. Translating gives CASTIVGGKNTEAFF.

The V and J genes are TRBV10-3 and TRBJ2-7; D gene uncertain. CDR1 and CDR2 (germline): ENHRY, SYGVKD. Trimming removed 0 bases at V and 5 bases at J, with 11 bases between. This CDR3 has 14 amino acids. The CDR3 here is CAISESWGLNEQYF. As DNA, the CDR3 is TGTGCCATCAGTGAGTCGTGGGGTTTGAACGAGCAGTACTTC.

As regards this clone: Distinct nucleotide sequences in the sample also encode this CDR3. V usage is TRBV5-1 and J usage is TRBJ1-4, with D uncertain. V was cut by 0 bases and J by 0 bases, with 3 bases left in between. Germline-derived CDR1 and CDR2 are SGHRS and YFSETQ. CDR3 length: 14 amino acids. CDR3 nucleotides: TGCGCCAGCAGCTTGGACTCAACTAATGAAAAACTGTTTTTT. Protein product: CASSLDSTNEKLFF.

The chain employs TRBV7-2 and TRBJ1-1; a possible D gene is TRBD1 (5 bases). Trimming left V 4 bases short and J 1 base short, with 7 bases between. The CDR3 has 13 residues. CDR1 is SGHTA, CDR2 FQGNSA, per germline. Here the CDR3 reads CASSSTENTEAFF. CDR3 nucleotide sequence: TGTGCCAGCAGCTCGACAGAGAACACTGAAGCTTTCTTT.

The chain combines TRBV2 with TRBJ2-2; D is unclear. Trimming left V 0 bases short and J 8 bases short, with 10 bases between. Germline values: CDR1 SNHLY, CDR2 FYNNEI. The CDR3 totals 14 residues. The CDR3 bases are TGTGCCAGCAGTGAAGCGCTTCTTGTGGGGGAGCTGTTTTTT. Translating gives CASSEALLVGELFF.

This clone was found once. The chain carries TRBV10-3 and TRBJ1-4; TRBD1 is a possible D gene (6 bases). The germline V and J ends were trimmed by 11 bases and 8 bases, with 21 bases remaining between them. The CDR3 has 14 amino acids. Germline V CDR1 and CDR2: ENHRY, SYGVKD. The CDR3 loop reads CASSLGQTKEKLFF. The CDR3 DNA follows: TGTGCCTCTTCTTTGGGACAAACAAAGGAAAAACTGTTTTTT.